This T cell receptor beta chain was obtained from a study of blood T cell repertoires in COVID-19. In the study overall: The cDNA or gDNA used as material had been derived from T cells, B-cell-depleted T cells, or PBMCs.

Participants reported their clinical history, and cohort assignment relied on those reports. Germline values: CDR1 SGHRS, CDR2 YFSETQ. CDR3 length: 13 amino acids. Trimming removed 0 bases at V and 8 bases at J, with 8 bases between. The assay was immunoSEQ multiplex PCR, and TCRdb's table has in-frame clones only and misses some. The sample has roughly 290,000 clones, 80% to 90% seen once. Sample: PBMCs or T cells enriched from blood (not recorded which). This chain uses TRBV5-1 with TRBJ1-4, with no clear D. The sequence derives from a man aged 30 to 39 who had recovered from COVID-19. The CDR3 DNA sequence: TGCGCCAGCAGCTTGGTGGGAGGGGAAAAACTGTTTTTT. Translating gives CASSLVGGEKLFF.